This T cell receptor beta chain comes out of a study of cytomegalovirus exposure and HLA in healthy donors (dated 2017 in TCRdb). Context from the whole study: An earlier analysis of approximately 640 of the donors reported more than 250 Gb of sequence data and 120 million or so unique TCR beta sequences from 150 million to 200 million T cells. A later genetic analysis took genome-wide SNP genotypes for about three fifths of the roughly 670 donors and used that subset as a discovery cohort. All discovery cohort repertoires had been generated using a single sequencing platform. Along with the roughly 670-subject first cohort, a separate validation cohort of roughly 110 different subjects was used. Both class I and class II loci were covered by HLA typing, at four-digit resolution. A handful of DR-DQ haplotypes were handled as single units for association and clustering because linkage in the cohort was strong. An early release covering 550 to 650 HLA-typed donors comprised about 300 gigabases of sequencing data and about 90 million unique TCR sequences. The genetic ancestry cluster associated with self-reported Caucasian donors included roughly 84% of the 350 to 500 genotyped donors. Among around 400 genotyped donors of the cohort, an average of around 250,000 unique TCR beta nucleotide sequences was sequenced per donor, of which about 19% were non-productive. The study used immunosequencing to profile the T cell repertoires of several hundred subjects and linked those repertoires to cytomegalovirus serostatus. Rather than drawing on any new phenotypic data, the later analysis identified candidate immune exposures from TCR beta sequences and the way those sequences occurred across donors. In an earlier analysis of a few hundred of the donors, high-throughput TCR beta sequencing was used to judge whether each TCR beta V gene segment behaved as functional or pseudogenic. The study combined high-throughput TCR immunosequencing, statistical association of individual TCRs with disease status, and machine learning to predict cytomegalovirus infection status. The study aimed to test whether signatures of past pathogen exposure could be identified by cataloging public T cell receptors. In a later analysis, previously published TCR beta repertoires from 666 donors were re-analyzed and high-resolution HLA genotyping was added so that TCR occurrence patterns could be studied. The number of donors typed differed by locus, with about 620-630 for A, B, C, DRB1 and DQB1, around 500 for DQA1, some 570 for DPA1, and some 440 for DPB1. Donor age, sex, ethnicity and CMV serostatus were compiled together with the repertoire data. Study-wide findings and limitations: In a later analysis, TCR association rates were found to vary across HLA loci, with the most associated TCRs seen for DRB1 alleles and the fewest for HLA-C alleles. Some IMGT-functional V segments, including TRBV6-2 and TRBV6-3, could not be distinguished by the 87-base-pair reads and were therefore excluded. This cohort had only TCR beta chains sequenced, and the lack of alpha or paired-chain data limited which features could be detected. Presence/absence analyses assumed roughly uniform sequencing depth across donors, an assumption that may not hold. An earlier analysis of several hundred of the donors showed that most TCR beta V segments appeared in productive rearrangements either about 87% or about 30% of the time, which broadly matched IMGT annotations. A later genetic analysis reported fewer N-insertions in productive TCRs among donors in an Asian-associated ancestry cluster than the roughly 700-donor mean. The classifier was reported to diagnose cytomegalovirus status with high specificity and sensitivity in both the original and validation cohorts. A further reported finding was that TCR beta sequences accurately predicted the HLA-A and HLA-B alleles for most subjects in the first cohort. In the study, some 180 TCR beta chains were listed as associated with cytomegalovirus. A later analysis reported that several top co-occurrence clusters appeared linked to parvovirus B19, influenza, CMV and Epstein-Barr virus. A cluster of highly shared sequence variants was judged likely to represent a technical artifact of the sequencing pipeline. In a later analysis, HLA-associated TCR beta chains were found to be more clonally expanded and to have lower generation probabilities than equally common non-associated chains. CMV serostatus was the only immune exposure information available for the cohort. A later analysis found that most CMV-associated TCR beta chains appeared HLA-restricted, with HLA associations seemingly driven largely by CMV exposure. HLA typing was unavailable for some donors at each locus, so association tests used only the typed subset. According to the authors, the approach could potentially be generalized to other disease states and immunological phenotypes. When HLA alleles, especially DR and DQ, strongly co-occurred, TCR associations were difficult to assign to individual alleles. Because counts were too low, 15 to 20 rarely observed V segments, including chromosome 9 orphons, were excluded from the earlier analysis of some 590 of the donors. In a later genetic analysis, a missense DCLRE1C variant was associated with V-gene and J-gene trimming of TCR beta chains, and the association was replicated in an independent cohort. Most TCR sequences were seen in very few donors, while some public TCRs were found in many individuals. In vitro tests confirmed that a few of the cytomegalovirus-associated TCR beta chains recognize cytomegalovirus antigens. Correlated functional status among segregating V segments might reflect linkage disequilibrium, but an unknown experimental factor could not be ruled out. At a false discovery rate of 0.05, a later analysis linked 15,000 to 20,000 TCR beta sequences to specific HLA alleles.

The library was prepared using the immunoSEQ multiplex PCR assay. A mixture of 60 forward primers for TCR Vbeta segments and 13 reverse primers for TCR Jbeta segments was used in the multiplex PCR. The CDR3 region of rearranged TCR beta genes was amplified from genomic DNA with a multiplex PCR assay. The amplified TCR beta libraries were sequenced on the Illumina HiSeq System as 87-base-pair reads. The published analysis was carried out like this. Across the 670 or so repertoires, a later analysis counted approximately 75 million unique TCR beta chains, 9.5 million to 13 million of which were shared by at least two donors. Raw reads were error-corrected and collapsed into unique sequences by a nearest-neighbor algorithm in which closely related sequences were merged to remove PCR and sequencing errors. V, D and J gene segments were assigned by aligning CDR3 sequences to IMGT reference sequences. Each retained sequence needed at least a six-nucleotide match to both a V gene segment and a J gene segment. Rearrangements were classified as productive when the CDR3 lacked stop codons and remained in frame with V and J, and all other rearrangements were classified as non-productive. Following IMGT convention, CDR3 was defined as the stretch from the second conserved V-encoded cysteine up to the conserved J-encoded phenylalanine. Sequences without an unambiguous match to a single V gene segment were excluded from the earlier analysis of almost 600 of the donors. An earlier analysis of 587 of the donors classified V segments as functional when productive rearrangements were above 56.7% and as segregating when the standard deviation between donors was above 5%. A statistical classification framework was built to diagnose cytomegalovirus status from the catalog of TCR beta chain sequences. A later analysis assigned V and J genes by comparing TCR nucleotide sequences with IMGT/GENE-DB human TR gene sequences. Using the TCRdist pipeline, a later analysis assigned CDR3 sequences along with most-parsimonious VDJ recombination scenarios. A later analysis defined each TCR beta chain by its CDR3 amino acid sequence plus V-gene family, and excluded reads lacking a unique V-gene family. A later analysis removed over 500 highly shared, low-generation-probability nucleotide sequences to deal with suspected cross-contamination and a sequencing artifact. In a later analysis, a clonal expansion index was calculated for each public chain from normalized within-repertoire ranks of inferred template counts. In a later analysis, generation probabilities were computed using a VDJ recombination model fitted to out-of-frame rearrangements, and the results were checked against IGoR. A later analysis scored TCR-TCR, TCR-HLA and TCR-CMV co-occurrence with hypergeometric tests, applying a repertoire-size bias correction to TCR pairs. In a later analysis, false discovery rates were estimated by permuting HLA or CMV assignments 20 times. A later analysis grouped co-occurring TCRs with DBSCAN, adding TCRdist sequence similarity when clustering within HLA-allele-positive subsets. Repertoires with fewer than 30,000 or more than 120,000 public chains, plus five repertoires with anomalous nucleotide sharing, were excluded from co-occurrence clustering. Sourced from immuneACCESS, this table was stored by TCRdb with only in-frame sequences that have V and J called. A share of the clones is absent; for the studies checked, an unresolved V gene accounts for under half, and the remainder has no known explanation. Clone size and V and J calls were adopted from that table, with D and trimming inferred from the DNA. The sample table records roughly 98,000 clones; roughly 79% of these occur just once. The top ten hold under 3% of the sample.

This clone was picked up a small number of times. The specificity of this receptor is unknown. Base-call qualities are not available, and no considerably larger clone is one nucleotide away. The cohort comprised several hundred healthy bone marrow donors. Cohort members were all nominally healthy when sampled, although unrecorded immune exposures were likely present. The donor was CMV seropositive and was included in the group of 250 to 350 seropositive cohort members. A peripheral blood sample was provided by each donor, and peripheral blood mononuclear cells were used for TCR beta sequencing. The Qiagen DNeasy Blood Extraction Kit was used to extract genomic DNA from the blood cell samples. The cysteine opens and the phenylalanine closes a CDR3 of 14 amino acids. Only the CDR3 DNA stays, 42 bases, in frame from base 1. Compared with germline, V lacks 3 bases and J lacks 7 bases; bases without a gene match: 6. CDR1 is given as SGHDT and CDR2 as YYEEEE, both from the germline V gene.

Sequenced input: PBMCs. The sequence derives from a female donor in good health and CMV-seropositive. The rearrangement combines TRBV5-6 with TRBJ2-7; a stretch of 11 junction bases matches TRBD1. The CDR3 reads as follows: CASSYGQGAGEQYF. The DNA is TGTGCCAGCAGCTACGGACAGGGGGCAGGTGAGCAGTACTTC.